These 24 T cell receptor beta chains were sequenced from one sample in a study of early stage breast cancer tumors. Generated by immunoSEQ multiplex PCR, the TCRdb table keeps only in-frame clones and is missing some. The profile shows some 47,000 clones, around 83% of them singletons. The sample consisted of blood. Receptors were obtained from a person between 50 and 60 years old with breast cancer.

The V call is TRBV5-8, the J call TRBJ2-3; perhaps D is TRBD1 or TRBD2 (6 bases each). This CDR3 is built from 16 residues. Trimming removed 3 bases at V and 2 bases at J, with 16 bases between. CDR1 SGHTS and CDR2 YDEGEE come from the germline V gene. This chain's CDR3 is CASSSGDTPLTDTQYF. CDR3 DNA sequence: TGTGCCAGCAGCTCGGGGGACACACCGCTCACAGATACGCAGTATTTT.

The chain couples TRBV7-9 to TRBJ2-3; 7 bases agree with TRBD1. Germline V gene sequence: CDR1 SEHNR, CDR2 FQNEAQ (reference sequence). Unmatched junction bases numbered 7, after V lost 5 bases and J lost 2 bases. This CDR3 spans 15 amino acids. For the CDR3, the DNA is TGTGCCAGCAGCGACCGGGACAGACACACAGATACGCAGTATTTT. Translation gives CASSDRDRHTDTQYF.

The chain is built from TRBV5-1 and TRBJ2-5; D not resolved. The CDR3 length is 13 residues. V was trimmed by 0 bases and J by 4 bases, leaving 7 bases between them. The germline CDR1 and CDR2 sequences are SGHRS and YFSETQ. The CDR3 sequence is CASSLAGGETQYF. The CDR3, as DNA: TGCGCCAGCAGCTTGGCCGGCGGAGAGACCCAGTACTTC.

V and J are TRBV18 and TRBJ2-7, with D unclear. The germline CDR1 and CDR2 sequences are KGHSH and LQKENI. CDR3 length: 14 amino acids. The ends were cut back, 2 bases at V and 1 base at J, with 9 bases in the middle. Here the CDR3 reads CASSPFGSSYEQYF. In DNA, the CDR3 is TGTGCCAGCTCACCATTCGGAAGTTCCTACGAGCAGTACTTC. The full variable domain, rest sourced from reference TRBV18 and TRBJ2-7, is NAGVMQNPRHLVRRRGQEARLRCSPMKGHSHVYWYRQLPEEGLKFMVYLQKENIIDESGMPKERFSAEFPKEGPSILRIQQVVRGDSAAYFCASSPFGSSYEQYFGPGTRLTVT.

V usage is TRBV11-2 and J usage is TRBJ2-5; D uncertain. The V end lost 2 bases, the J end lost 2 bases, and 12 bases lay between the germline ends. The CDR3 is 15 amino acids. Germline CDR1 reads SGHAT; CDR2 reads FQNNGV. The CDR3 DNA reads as TGTGCCAGCAGCTTACAGACAACAGCACAAGAGACCCAGTACTTC. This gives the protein CASSLQTTAQETQYF.

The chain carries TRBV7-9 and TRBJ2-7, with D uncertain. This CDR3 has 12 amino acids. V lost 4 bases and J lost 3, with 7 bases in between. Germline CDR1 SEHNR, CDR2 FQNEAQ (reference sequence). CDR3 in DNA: TGTGCCAGCAGCTCCTTAGTCTACGAGCAGTACTTC. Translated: CASSSLVYEQYF.

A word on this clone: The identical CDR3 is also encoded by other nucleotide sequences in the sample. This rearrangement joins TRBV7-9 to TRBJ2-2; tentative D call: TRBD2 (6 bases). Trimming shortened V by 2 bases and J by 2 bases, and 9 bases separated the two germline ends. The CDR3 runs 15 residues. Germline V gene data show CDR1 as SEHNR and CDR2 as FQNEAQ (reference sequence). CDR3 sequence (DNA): TGTGCCAGCAGCTTACGGCGGGAAAACACCGGGGAGCTGTTTTTT. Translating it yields CASSLRRENTGELFF.

The CDR3 region has the DNA TGCGCCAGCAGGGGGGGAGGACAGGGGTCCTCTAGCAATCAGCCCCAGCATTTT. It translates to CASRGGGQGSSSNQPQHF. The rearrangement joins TRBV10-2 to TRBJ1-5, with TRBD1 identical over 9 bases. The germline V gene has CDR1 WSHSY and CDR2 SAAADI. The CDR3 has 18 amino acids. With V trimmed by 6 bases and J by 0 bases, 12 bases remained unmatched.

The CDR3 nucleotides are TGTGCCAGTAGTCCTTTCTGGGGGAGGGACACCGGGGAGCTGTTTTTT. This translates into CASSPFWGRDTGELFF. The chain couples TRBV19 to TRBJ2-2; 7 nucleotides agree with TRBD2. Trimming took 5 bases from V and 3 from J; bases not matched to a gene: 9. CDR1 and CDR2 (germline): LNHDA, SQIVND (reference sequence). There are 16 residues in the CDR3.

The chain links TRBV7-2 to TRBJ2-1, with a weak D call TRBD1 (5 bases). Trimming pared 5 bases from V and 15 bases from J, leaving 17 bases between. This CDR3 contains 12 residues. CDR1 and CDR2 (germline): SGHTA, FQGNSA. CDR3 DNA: TGTGCCAGCAGCCCGTTTGGGGCGGTTCGGTTCTTC. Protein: CASSPFGAVRFF. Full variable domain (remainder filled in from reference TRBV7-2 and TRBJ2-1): GAGVSQSPSNKVTEKGKDVELRCDPISGHTALYWYRQSLGQGLEFLIYFQGNSAPDKSGLPSDRFSAERTGGSVSTLTIQRTQQEDSAVYLCASSPFGAVRFFGPGTRLTVL.

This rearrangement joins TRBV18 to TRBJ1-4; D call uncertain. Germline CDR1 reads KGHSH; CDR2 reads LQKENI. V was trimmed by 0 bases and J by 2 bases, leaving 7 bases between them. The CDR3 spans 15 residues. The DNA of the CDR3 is TGTGCCAGCTCACCACCGGTGGAGACTAATGAAAAACTGTTTTTT. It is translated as CASSPPVETNEKLFF.

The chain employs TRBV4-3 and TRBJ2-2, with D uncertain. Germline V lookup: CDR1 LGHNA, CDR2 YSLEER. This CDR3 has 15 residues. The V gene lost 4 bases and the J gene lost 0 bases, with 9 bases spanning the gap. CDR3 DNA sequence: TGCGCCAGCAGCCGGGAAGCGACGAACACCGGGGAGCTGTTTTTT. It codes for CASSREATNTGELFF.

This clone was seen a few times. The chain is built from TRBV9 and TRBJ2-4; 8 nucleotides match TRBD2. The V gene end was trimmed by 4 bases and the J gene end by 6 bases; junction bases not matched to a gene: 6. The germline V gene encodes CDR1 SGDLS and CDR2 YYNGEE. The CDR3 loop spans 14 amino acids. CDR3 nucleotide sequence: TGTGCCAGCAGCCCGACTAGCGAGGGAAACATTCAGTACTTC. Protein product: CASSPTSEGNIQYF.

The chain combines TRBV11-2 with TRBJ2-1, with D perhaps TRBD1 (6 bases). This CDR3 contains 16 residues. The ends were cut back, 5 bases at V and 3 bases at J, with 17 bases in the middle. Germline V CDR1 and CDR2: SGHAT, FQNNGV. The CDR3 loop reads CASSQGMGANYNEQFF. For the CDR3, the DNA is TGTGCCAGCAGCCAAGGCATGGGGGCGAACTACAATGAGCAGTTCTTC.

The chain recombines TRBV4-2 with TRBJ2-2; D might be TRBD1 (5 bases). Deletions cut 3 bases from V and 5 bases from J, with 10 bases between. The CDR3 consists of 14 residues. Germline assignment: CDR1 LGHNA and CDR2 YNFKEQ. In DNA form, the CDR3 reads TGTGCCAGCAGCCAGCGCAGGGTAACCGGGGAGCTGTTTTTT. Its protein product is CASSQRRVTGELFF.

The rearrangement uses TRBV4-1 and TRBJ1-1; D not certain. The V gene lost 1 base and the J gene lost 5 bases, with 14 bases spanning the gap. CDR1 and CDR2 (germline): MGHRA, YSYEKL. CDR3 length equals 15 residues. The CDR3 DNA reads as TGCGCCAGCAGCCAAGTCTCCGGTCCTCTGACTGAAGCTTTCTTT. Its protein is CASSQVSGPLTEAFF.

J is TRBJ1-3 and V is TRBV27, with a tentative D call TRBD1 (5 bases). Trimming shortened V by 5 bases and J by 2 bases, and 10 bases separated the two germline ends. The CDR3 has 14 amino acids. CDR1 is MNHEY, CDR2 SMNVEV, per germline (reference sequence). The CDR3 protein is CASSNPGTGNTIYF. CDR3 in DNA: TGTGCCAGCAGTAACCCAGGGACTGGAAACACCATATATTTT.

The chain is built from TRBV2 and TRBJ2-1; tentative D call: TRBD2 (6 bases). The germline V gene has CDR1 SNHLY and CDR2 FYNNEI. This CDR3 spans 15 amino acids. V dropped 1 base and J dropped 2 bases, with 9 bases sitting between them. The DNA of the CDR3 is TGTGCCAGCAGTGAAGAGGGACTCCCCTACAATGAGCAGTTCTTC. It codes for CASSEEGLPYNEQFF.

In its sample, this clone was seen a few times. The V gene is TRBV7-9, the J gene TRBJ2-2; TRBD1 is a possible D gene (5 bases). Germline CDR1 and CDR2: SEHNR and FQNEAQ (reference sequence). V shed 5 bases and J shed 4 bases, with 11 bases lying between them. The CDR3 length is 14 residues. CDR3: CASSGPQATGELFF. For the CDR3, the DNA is TGTGCCAGCAGCGGTCCACAGGCCACCGGGGAGCTGTTTTTT.

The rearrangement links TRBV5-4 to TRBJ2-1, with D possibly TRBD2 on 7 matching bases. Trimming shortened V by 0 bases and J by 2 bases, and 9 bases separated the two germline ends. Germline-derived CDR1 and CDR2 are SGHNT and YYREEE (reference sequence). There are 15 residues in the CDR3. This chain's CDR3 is CASSLEGGAYNEQFF. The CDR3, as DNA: TGTGCCAGCAGCTTGGAGGGGGGGGCCTACAATGAGCAGTTCTTC.

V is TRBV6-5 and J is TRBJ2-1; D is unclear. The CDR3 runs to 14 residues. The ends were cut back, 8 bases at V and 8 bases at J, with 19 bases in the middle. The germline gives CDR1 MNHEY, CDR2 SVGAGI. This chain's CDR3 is CASLVRPNSDEQFF. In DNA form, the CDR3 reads TGTGCCAGCCTCGTCCGGCCTAATTCGGATGAGCAGTTCTTC.

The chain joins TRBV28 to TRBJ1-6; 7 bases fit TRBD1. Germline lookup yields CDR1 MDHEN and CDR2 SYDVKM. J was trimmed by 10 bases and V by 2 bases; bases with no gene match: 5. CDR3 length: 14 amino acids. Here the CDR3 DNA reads TGTGCCAGCAGTTTAGAGGGGGCTCGGTCACCCCTCCACTTT. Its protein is CASSLEGARSPLHF.

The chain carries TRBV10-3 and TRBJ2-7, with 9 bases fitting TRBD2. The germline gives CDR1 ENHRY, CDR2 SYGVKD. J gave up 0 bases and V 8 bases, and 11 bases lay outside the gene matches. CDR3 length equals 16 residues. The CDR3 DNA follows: TGTGCCATCTCGAGCGGGGGGCTTATTACCTCCTACGAGCAGTACTTC. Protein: CAISSGGLITSYEQYF.

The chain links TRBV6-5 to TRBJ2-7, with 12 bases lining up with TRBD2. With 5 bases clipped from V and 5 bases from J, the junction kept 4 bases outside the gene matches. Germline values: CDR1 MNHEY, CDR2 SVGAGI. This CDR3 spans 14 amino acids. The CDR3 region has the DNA TGTGCCAGCAGTCTAGCGGGGGGGGGCGACGAGCAGTACTTC. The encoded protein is CASSLAGGGDEQYF.